This section outlines one T cell receptor (beta chain) sequence together with its context. This CDR3 is built from 13 residues. Germline V gives CDR1 MDHEN, CDR2 SYDVKM. Unmatched junction bases numbered 4, after V lost 10 bases and J lost 2 bases. The sample is drawn from a study of blood T cell repertoires in COVID-19. Study at large: Material from acute and convalescent COVID-19 was sourced from the United States, Italy and Spain. T cells, B-cell-depleted T cells, or PBMCs supplied cDNA or gDNA.

In the original workflow: Amplified reference gene primers provided the basis for estimating nucleated cell counts. The assay was immunoSEQ multiplex PCR, and TCRdb's table has in-frame clones only and misses some. From that table come the V and J calls and clone size; the DNA was used to work out D and trimming. Among about 160,000 clones listed, 85% to 90% were seen once. The material sequenced was peripheral blood. This TCR derives from a man aged 18 to 30 with COVID-19, enrolled during active disease. The V and J genes are TRBV28 and TRBJ2-3; 9 positions agree with TRBD2. The CDR3 nucleotides read TGTGCCATCTCTAGCGGGGACACAGATACGCAGTATTTT. Translating gives CAISSGDTDTQYF.